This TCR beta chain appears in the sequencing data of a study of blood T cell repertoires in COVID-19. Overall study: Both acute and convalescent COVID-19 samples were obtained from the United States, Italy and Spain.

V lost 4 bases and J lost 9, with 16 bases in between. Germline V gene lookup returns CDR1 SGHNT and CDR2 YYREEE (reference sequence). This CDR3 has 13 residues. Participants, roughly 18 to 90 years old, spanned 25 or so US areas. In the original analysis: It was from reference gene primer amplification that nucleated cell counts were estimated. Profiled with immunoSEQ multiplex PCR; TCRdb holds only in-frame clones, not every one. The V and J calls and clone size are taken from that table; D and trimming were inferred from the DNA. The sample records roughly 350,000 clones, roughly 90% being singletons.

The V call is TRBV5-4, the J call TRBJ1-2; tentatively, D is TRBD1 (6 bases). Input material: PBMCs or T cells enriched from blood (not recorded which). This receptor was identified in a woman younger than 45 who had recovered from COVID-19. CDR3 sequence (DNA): TGTGCCAGCAGCCTGAACAGGGAAAGGAGCTACACCTTC. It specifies CASSLNRERSYTF.